This T cell receptor beta chain was obtained from a study of blood T cell repertoires in COVID-19. Whole-study context: The samples span acute and convalescent COVID-19 from the United States, Italy and Spain. Sources were T cells, B-cell-depleted T cells, or PBMCs; the material itself was cDNA or gDNA.

Deletions cut 2 bases from V and 7 bases from J, with 12 bases between. The length of the CDR3 is 14 residues. From germline, CDR1 is SEHNR and CDR2 FQNEAQ (reference sequence). As handled by the study authors: It was from reference gene primer amplification that nucleated cell counts were estimated. Sequenced by immunoSEQ multiplex PCR; TCRdb stores in-frame clones only, minus some. The D gene and trimming were derived from the DNA, and the V and J assignments and clone size from that table. The sample comprises 150,000 to 200,000 clones, around 85% of which are singletons, and 2.1% rests with the top ten.

What was sequenced was peripheral blood. V and J are TRBV7-9 and TRBJ2-1; tentative D call: TRBD1 (6 bases). The clonotype was recovered from a man aged 70 or older with active or convalescent COVID-19. This chain's CDR3 is CASSLMGTWNEQFF. CDR3 DNA: TGTGCCAGCAGCTTAATGGGGACATGGAATGAGCAGTTCTTC.